The clone carrying this T cell receptor beta chain has at least ten counts. Its antigen is not identified. TCRdb re-derived calls from the multiplex PCR reads in MiXCR, one entry per CDR3 protein. The table lists about 89,000 distinct CDR3 sequences, approximately 29% of them singletons. Breast cancer patients provided tissue from their axillary draining lymph nodes. This specimen comes from a study of breast tumors, draining lymph nodes, adjacent tissues. The study's findings and limits: Data only fit, rather than demonstrated, lymph node origin of most tumor T cells.

The receptor's source is a female donor with breast cancer. Some clones in this sample may be carry-over from other donors' samples. Material for sequencing was axillary lymph node tissue.

CDR3 DNA sequence: TGCAGTGCTAGAGCAGGTGGGGACGAGCAGTACTTC. As protein: CSARAGGDEQYF. The chain is built from TRBV20-1 and TRBJ2-7, with no clear D. The CDR3 sequence is 12 residues long. Trimming left V 1 base short and J 5 bases short, with 9 bases between. The germline V gene has CDR1 DFQATT and CDR2 SNEGSKA (reference sequence).